These 14 T cell receptor beta chains share one sample of origin, sequenced in a study of cytomegalovirus exposure and HLA in healthy donors (dated by TCRdb to between 2016 and 2019). Libraries were built with the immunoSEQ multiplex PCR assay. A mixture of 60 forward primers for TCR Vbeta segments and 13 reverse primers for TCR Jbeta segments was used in the multiplex PCR. This immuneACCESS table, as held by TCRdb, lists in-frame sequences with V and J called but not all clones. Of the missing ones, under half trace to an unresolved V gene in checked studies; the others have no known cause. This sample is represented by 100,000 to 150,000 clones; 60% to 85% of them were singletons. The biggest ten clones account for roughly 3.1% of the sample. Sequences were obtained from PBMCs. Receptors were obtained from a man under 40 in good health and CMV-seronegative.

The chain recombines TRBV28 with TRBJ1-2; 9 nucleotides align to TRBD1. Trimming took 3 bases from V and 8 from J; bases not matched to a gene: 16. Looked up from germline, CDR1 is MDHEN and CDR2 is SYDVKM. The CDR3 consists of 17 residues. The CDR3 here is CASSFPGRTGVNIGYTF. DNA of the CDR3: TGTGCCAGCAGTTTCCCCGGGAGGACAGGGGTAAATATAGGCTACACCTTC.

This chain connects TRBV27 to TRBJ1-1; TRBD1 is a possible D gene (5 bases). CDR1 and CDR2 from the germline V gene are MNHEY and SMNVEV (reference sequence). Trimming left V 5 bases short and J 0 bases short, with 13 bases between. The CDR3 runs 15 residues. This chain's CDR3 is CASSPAARVNTEAFF. In nucleotides, the CDR3 is TGTGCCAGCAGTCCGGCGGCCAGGGTGAACACTGAAGCTTTCTTT.

The genes are TRBV5-4 and TRBJ2-7; TRBD1 matches 12 bases. CDR3 length: 12 residues. With V trimmed by 4 bases and J by 10 bases, 3 bases remained unmatched. Germline V gene lookup returns CDR1 SGHNT and CDR2 YYREEE (reference sequence). The CDR3 loop reads CASSPGTGGQYF. CDR3 nucleotides: TGTGCCAGCAGCCCAGGGACAGGGGGCCAGTACTTC. Drawing the rest from reference TRBV5-4 and TRBJ2-7, the complete variable domain is ETGVTQSPTHLIKTRGQQVTLRCSSQSGHNTVSWYQQALGQGPQFIFQYYREEENGRGNFPPRFSGLQFPNYSSELNVNALELDDSALYLCASSPGTGGQYFGPGTRLTVT.

The chain recombines TRBV6-1 with TRBJ1-1; 9 bases map to TRBD1. With 6 bases clipped from V and 1 base from J, the junction kept 6 bases outside the gene matches. This CDR3 is 15 amino acids long. Germline V gene data show CDR1 as MNHNS and CDR2 as SASEGT. In nucleotides, the CDR3 is TGTGCCAGCAGCTTACAGGGGGCGCAGAACACTGAAGCTTTCTTT. Translated: CASSLQGAQNTEAFF.

J is TRBJ2-7 and V is TRBV9; 8 nucleotides line up with TRBD2. CDR1 is SGDLS, CDR2 YYNGEE, per germline. V shed 3 bases, J shed 4 bases, and the junction held 6 bases outside the gene matches. The CDR3 totals 14 residues. CDR3 in amino acids: CASSEGTSGYEQYF. CDR3 coding DNA: TGTGCCAGCAGCGAGGGGACTAGTGGATACGAGCAGTACTTC.

The genes are TRBV5-1 and TRBJ2-5, with 14 bases lining up with TRBD2. The CDR3 is 17 amino acids. Germline loops: CDR1 SGHRS, CDR2 YFSETQ. V trimming: 3 bases; J trimming: 5 bases; junction bases outside the gene matches: 9. Written as DNA, the CDR3 is TGCGCCAGCAGCTCCGGACTAGCGGGAGGTCCCCGGGAGACCCAGTACTTC. It translates to CASSSGLAGGPRETQYF.

The chain has TRBV27 and TRBJ2-1; 9 bases are shared with TRBD1. The germline gives CDR1 MNHEY, CDR2 SMNVEV (reference sequence). CDR3 length equals 16 residues. With 5 bases clipped from V and 5 bases from J, the junction kept 10 bases outside the gene matches. The CDR3 sequence: CASSTIQGAPNNEQFF. In nucleotides, the CDR3 is TGTGCCAGCAGTACAATACAGGGGGCGCCTAACAATGAGCAGTTCTTC.

The rearrangement links TRBV19 to TRBJ1-3, with 10 bases that match TRBD1. The CDR3 loop spans 15 amino acids. Looked up from germline, CDR1 is LNHDA and CDR2 is SQIVND (reference sequence). V was pared by 8 bases and J by 2 bases, with 6 bases of the junction left unmatched. The CDR3 here is CASGSGTGAGNTIYF. CDR3 in DNA: TGTGCCAGTGGAAGCGGGACAGGGGCTGGAAACACCATATATTTT.

This chain joins TRBV5-6 and TRBJ1-1; D unresolved. CDR3 length equals 13 residues. Looked up from germline, CDR1 is SGHDT and CDR2 is YYEEEE. Trimming left V 2 bases short and J 0 bases short, with 5 bases between. CDR3 bases: TGTGCCAGCAGCTTTTTTATGAACACTGAAGCTTTCTTT. It specifies CASSFFMNTEAFF.

The chain combines TRBV30 with TRBJ1-5; 7 nucleotides agree with TRBD1. V trimming: 0 bases; J trimming: 6 bases; junction bases outside the gene matches: 5. Germline CDR1 reads GTSNPN; CDR2 reads SVGIG (reference sequence). The CDR3 consists of 14 residues. The CDR3 bases are TGTGCCTGGAGTGTACGACAGGGAGGTCAGCCCCAGCATTTT. It yields the protein CAWSVRQGGQPQHF.

The gene calls are TRBV29-1 and TRBJ2-2; maybe TRBD2 (5 bases). In germline, CDR1 is SQVTM, CDR2 ANQGSEA. Trimming took off 5 bases at V and 0 bases at J, with 7 bases between the two ends. This CDR3 comprises 13 residues. CDR3: CSVPRANTGELFF. Written as DNA, the CDR3 is TGCAGCGTTCCGAGGGCGAACACCGGGGAGCTGTTTTTT.

This chain connects TRBV6-5 to TRBJ1-5; TRBD1 matches 9 bases. The germline CDR1 and CDR2 sequences are MNHEY and SVGAGI. V shed 6 bases and J 3 bases; nucleotides not matched to a gene: 3. This CDR3 comprises 14 residues. This chain's CDR3 is CASSGTGNNQPQHF. In DNA, the CDR3 is TGTGCCAGCAGCGGGACAGGGAACAATCAGCCCCAGCATTTT.

The chain joins TRBV15 to TRBJ2-7, with 7 nucleotides matching TRBD2. The CDR3 has 11 residues. Germline values: CDR1 LNHNV, CDR2 YYDKDF (reference sequence). The ends lost 5 bases at V and 7 bases at J; junction bases unmatched: 2. The CDR3 loop reads CATSLGGEQYF. In nucleotides, the CDR3 is TGTGCCACCAGCTTGGGGGGGGAGCAGTACTTC.

This clone showed up just once. The chain recombines TRBV4-3 with TRBJ2-5; 8 bases fit TRBD1. The CDR3 runs 15 residues. Germline CDR1 and CDR2: LGHNA and YSLEER. J lost 6 bases, V lost 1 base, and 7 bases had no gene match. The CDR3 is CASSQATGERKTQYF. CDR3 DNA sequence: TGCGCCAGCAGCCAAGCGACAGGGGAACGAAAGACCCAGTACTTC.